This TCR beta chain was captured in a study of cytomegalovirus exposure and HLA in healthy donors. Study-wide background: From HLA-typed donors, an early data release held roughly 80 million unique TCRs.

CDR1 and CDR2 from the germline V gene are SGHAT and FQDESV (reference sequence). CDR3 length: 17 amino acids. Trimming removed 5 bases from V and 5 bases from J; junction bases left unmatched: 8. Though nominally healthy at sampling, donors likely had unrecorded immune exposures. On this clone: The antigen remains undetermined.

Findings of the study overall: Reports credit the classifier with highly specific, highly sensitive diagnosis of cytomegalovirus status.

Primers included in the PCR were 60 Vbeta and 13 Jbeta primers. Measured with immunoSEQ multiplex PCR; TCRdb has only the in-frame clones, and not every one. The sample lists approximately 120,000 clones; about 81% were seen once. J is TRBJ2-3 and V is TRBV11-1; the match to TRBD2 covers 15 bases. The sequenced sample consisted of PBMCs. The sequence derives from a woman aged 25-40 years in good health and CMV-seronegative. CDR3 in DNA: TGTGCCAGCAGCCGACCGGGACTAGCGGGAGGTAGAGATACGCAGTATTTT. Its translation: CASSRPGLAGGRDTQYF.